These T cell receptor beta chains were read from a single sample in a study of patients and donors after allogeneic stem cell transplantation. TCRdb recomputed calls from the RT-PCR reads with MiXCR, one row per CDR3 protein. The sample yields 150,000 to 200,000 distinct CDR3 sequences, approximately 28% seen once. The sequencing input was blood, either unsorted or a sorted T cell fraction (not recorded which). Receptor source: a human donor who was either an allogeneic HSCT recipient or a stem cell or donor lymphocyte infusion donor (not recorded which). It is not recorded whose cells these are; they may come from a transplant donor. Both conserved end residues are part of each CDR3. A D gene is named only where the DNA matches it firmly. Rows give clone size only sometimes, using once, few, many, or a class for an expanded clone.

j_gene | len | d_gene | v_gene | abundance | CDR3nt | CDR3aa
TRBJ2-1 | 15 | TRBD2 | TRBV27 | once | TGTGCCAGCAGTTTGAGCGGGGGAACCTACAATGAGCAGTTCTTC | CASSLSGGTYNEQFF
TRBJ1-5 | 15 | - | TRBV15 | few | TGTGCCACCAGAGAGGGGTTATATAGCAATCAGCCCCAGCATTTT | CATREGLYSNQPQHF
TRBJ1-2 | 15 | TRBD1 | TRBV25-1 | many | TGTGCCAGCAGTCCAGCCGGGACAGGGAACTATGGCTACACCTTC | CASSPAGTGNYGYTF
TRBJ2-7 | 16 | TRBD2 | TRBV6-5 | - | TGTGCCAGCAGTTACGGAGGGACTAGCGGGAGATACGAGCAGTACTTC | CASSYGGTSGRYEQYF
TRBJ2-1 | 17 | TRBD1 | TRBV5-1 | few | TGCGCCAGCAGCTTGGCCGTGACAGGGGAGGCTTACATTGTGCAGTTCTTC | CASSLAVTGEAYIVQFF
TRBJ2-1 | 10 | - | TRBV29-1 | - | TGCAGCGCCAGGACAGAATGGCAGTTCTTC | CSARTEWQFF
TRBJ2-1 | 16 | TRBD1 | TRBV7-2 | few | TGTGCCAGCAGCAATCCCCGGGACAGGGCACGGGATGAGCAGTTCTTC | CASSNPRDRARDEQFF
TRBJ1-1 | 15 | TRBD1 | TRBV7-2 | - | TGTGCCAGCAGCTCCGGGACAGGGGGCGGGACTGAAGCTTTCTTT | CASSSGTGGGTEAFF
TRBJ1-5 | 18 | TRBD1 | TRBV6-5 | few | TGTGCCAGCAGTTTGTACCCCCGGACAGGCCATAGCAATCAGCCCCAGCATTTT | CASSLYPRTGHSNQPQHF
TRBJ2-2 | 16 | - | TRBV6-5 | - | TGTGCCAGCAGTTACTCTGGCGGACCATGGCCCGGGGAGCTGTTTTTT | CASSYSGGPWPGELFF
TRBJ1-1 | 14 | - | TRBV18 | - | TGTGCCAGCTCACCACCATTGAAGAACACTGAAGCTTTCTTT | CASSPPLKNTEAFF
TRBJ2-2 | 15 | - | TRBV12-3/TRBV12-4 | - | TGTGCCAGCAGTTTAGGTCCAGGATCGGCCGGGGAGCTGTTTTTT | CASSLGPGSAGELFF
TRBJ1-2 | 15 | - | TRBV9 | few | TGTGCCAGCAGCGTAGTCCCCGACAGTAACTATGGCTACACCTTC | CASSVVPDSNYGYTF
TRBJ1-2 | 17 | TRBD1 | TRBV7-6 | few | TGTGCCAGCAGCTTTTTCCCATGGGGACAGGGCTACTATGGCTACACCTTC | CASSFFPWGQGYYGYTF
TRBJ2-3 | 15 | TRBD1 | TRBV9 | few | TGTGCCAGCAGCGCGGGGACAGGGTTCACAGATACGCAGTATTTT | CASSAGTGFTDTQYF
TRBJ2-3 | 15 | TRBD1 | TRBV6-5 | - | TGTGCCAGCAGTTACTTGCAGGGGGCAACAGATACGCAGTATTTT | CASSYLQGATDTQYF
TRBJ2-7 | 17 | TRBD2 | TRBV5-1 | - | TGCGCCAGCAGCTTGTGGGGACCTAGCGGGAGGGCCTACGAGCAGTACTTC | CASSLWGPSGRAYEQYF
TRBJ2-7 | 14 | - | TRBV28 | - | TGTGCCAGCAAGGGTCAGGAACCCTCCTACGAGCAGTACTTC | CASKGQEPSYEQYF
TRBJ1-5 | 17 | - | TRBV4-1 | few | TGCGCCAGCAGCCAAGGACTCAAGGGGGAACGCAATCAGCCCCAGCATTTT | CASSQGLKGERNQPQHF
TRBJ2-7 | 14 | TRBD2 | TRBV5-8 | - | TGTGCCAGCAGCTTGCTAGCGGGGCCTTACGAGCAGTACTTC | CASSLLAGPYEQYF
TRBJ2-7 | 16 | TRBD1 | TRBV10-3 | - | TGTGCCATCAGTACTGCAGAAAACAGGGGGAACTACGAGCAGTACTTC | CAISTAENRGNYEQYF
TRBJ1-2 | 13 | - | TRBV2 | - | TGTGCCAGCAGTTCCCATCAAGCCTATGGCTACACCTTC | CASSSHQAYGYTF
TRBJ1-1 | 12 | - | TRBV29-1 | - | TGCAGCGTCGGGGCCTGGAAAGTTGAAGCTTTCTTT | CSVGAWKVEAFF
TRBJ1-6 | 16 | - | TRBV7-2 | many | TGTGCCAGCAGCCTCGGGCCCCCGGTTAGGGATTCACCCCTCCACTTT | CASSLGPPVRDSPLHF
TRBJ1-1 | 15 | - | TRBV6-5 | - | TGTGCCAGCAGTTATTTCGCGACTGCGAACACTGAAGCTTTCTTT | CASSYFATANTEAFF
TRBJ1-1 | 15 | - | TRBV19 | - | TGTGCCAGTAGTATCCCGGGGGCCATGAACACTGAAGCTTTCTTT | CASSIPGAMNTEAFF
TRBJ1-2 | 15 | TRBD1 | TRBV10-3 | - | TGTGCCACGTTACACCGGGACAGGGGAGACTATGGCTACACCTTC | CATLHRDRGDYGYTF
TRBJ2-7 | 14 | - | TRBV20-1 | - | TGCAGTGCTAGATCGACTGTTAGCTCCTACGAGCAGTACTTC | CSARSTVSSYEQYF
TRBJ2-1 | 15 | - | TRBV10-3 | few | TGTGCCATCAGCGGGGACCCCTACTCCTACAATGAGCAGTTCTTC | CAISGDPYSYNEQFF
TRBJ2-7 | 14 | TRBD1 | TRBV12-3/TRBV12-4 | - | TGTGCCAGCAGTCAACAGGGGGTGGTCTACGAGCAGTACTTC | CASSQQGVVYEQYF
TRBJ1-5 | 15 | TRBD1 | TRBV6-5 | many | TGTGCCAGCAGACGGGACAGGGCCCTCAATCAGCCCCAGCATTTT | CASRRDRALNQPQHF
TRBJ2-2 | 14 | - | TRBV20-1 | - | TGCAGTGCTAGACCGTTTACTAGCCCCGGGGAGCTGTTTTTT | CSARPFTSPGELFF
TRBJ2-5 | 18 | - | TRBV6-5 | - | TGTGCCAGCAGTTACTCTCCCCCCTTGGGGGGCCTGGGTGAGACCCAGTACTTC | CASSYSPPLGGLGETQYF
TRBJ2-1 | 14 | - | TRBV5-6 | - | TGTGCCAGCAGCTTGGTTCGGAGTTACAATGAGCAGTTCTTC | CASSLVRSYNEQFF
TRBJ1-1 | 13 | - | TRBV20-1 | - | TGCAGTGCTAGAAACAATATAAACACTGAAGCTTTCTTT | CSARNNINTEAFF
TRBJ1-5 | 14 | - | TRBV25-1 | - | TGTGCCAGTATGTCGAGGGGGGTTAATCAGCCCCAGCATTTT | CASMSRGVNQPQHF
TRBJ1-5 | 16 | TRBD1 | TRBV20-1 | - | TGCAGTGCTAGAGATCTGAGGGACAGTTACGGGCGGCCCCAGCATTTT | CSARDLRDSYGRPQHF
TRBJ2-3 | 16 | - | TRBV20-1 | many | TGCAGTGCTAGAGCCGGCGGGAAGGGCGGTACAGATACGCAGTATTTT | CSARAGGKGGTDTQYF
TRBJ1-3 | 16 | TRBD1 | TRBV6-2/TRBV6-3 | many | TGTGCCAGCAGTTCCGGGACAGGCGGAGGAGGAAACACCATATATTTT | CASSSGTGGGGNTIYF
TRBJ1-1 | 14 | - | TRBV7-3 | - | TGTGCCAGCAGCTTAACAAACGGCGGTACTGAAGCTTTCTTT | CASSLTNGGTEAFF
TRBJ1-2 | 13 | - | TRBV15 | - | TGTGCCATCCCGGGCCCGAGCGGCTATGGCTACACCTTC | CAIPGPSGYGYTF
TRBJ1-2 | 13 | TRBD1 | TRBV27 | many | TGTGCCAGCAGTTCCCACAGGGGGGATGGCTACACCTTC | CASSSHRGDGYTF
TRBJ1-5 | 15 | - | TRBV5-1 | few | TGCGCCAGCAGCCTCGGGATTTCTAGCAATCAGCCCCAGCATTTT | CASSLGISSNQPQHF
TRBJ1-1 | 13 | TRBD1 | TRBV2 | few | TGTGCCAGCAGTGAGCAGGGGGACACTGAAGCTTTCTTT | CASSEQGDTEAFF
TRBJ2-2 | 17 | - | TRBV20-1 | - | TGCAGTGCTAGAGAACGTTGGCGGGCATCTTCCGCGGGGGAGCTGTTTTTT | CSARERWRASSAGELFF
TRBJ2-1 | 13 | - | TRBV18 | - | TGTGCCAGCGGACTCCGTAGGGGCGATGAGCAGTTCTTC | CASGLRRGDEQFF
TRBJ2-2 | 15 | - | TRBV20-1 | - | TGCAGTGCTAGAGACTCTAGCGTGAACACCGGGGAGCTGTTTTTT | CSARDSSVNTGELFF
TRBJ2-7 | 15 | - | TRBV6-5 | - | TGTGCCAGCAGTTCGGGACTCCTTATGGGCTACGAGCAGTACTTC | CASSSGLLMGYEQYF
TRBJ2-1 | 15 | - | TRBV12-3/TRBV12-4 | few | TGTGCCAGCAGTTTAGTTCGGGTGGGCTACAATGAGCAGTTCTTC | CASSLVRVGYNEQFF
TRBJ2-2 | 13 | - | TRBV9 | once | TGTGCCAGCAGCGTAGTTGGGGTCGGGGAGCTGTTTTTT | CASSVVGVGELFF